This section outlines one TCR beta chain sequence together with its context. This sample was taken from a study of T-cell reconstitution after alpha-beta-depleted transplantation in children. The CDR3 totals 17 residues. Trimming took off 2 bases at V and 0 bases at J, with 13 bases between the two ends. Looked up from germline, CDR1 is KGHSH and CDR2 is LQKENI. As it was prepared, the TCRbeta library received unique molecular identifiers. TCRdb itself ran the PCR reads through MiXCR, one entry per CDR3 protein. The data contain 260,000 or so distinct CDR3 sequences, about 12% of them seen just once; the ten biggest clones take up 2.6%.

The V and J genes are TRBV18 and TRBJ2-2, with a weak D call TRBD2 (6 bases). Sequences were derived from PBMCs from the stem cell graft donor, sampled from the stem cell graft. The source of this sequence is a human donor who donated a stem cell graft to a child with acute lymphoblastic leukemia. The CDR3: CASSPFAGSANTGELFF. The CDR3 nucleotides are TGTGCCAGCTCACCATTCGCGGGGTCGGCGAACACCGGGGAGCTGTTTTTT.